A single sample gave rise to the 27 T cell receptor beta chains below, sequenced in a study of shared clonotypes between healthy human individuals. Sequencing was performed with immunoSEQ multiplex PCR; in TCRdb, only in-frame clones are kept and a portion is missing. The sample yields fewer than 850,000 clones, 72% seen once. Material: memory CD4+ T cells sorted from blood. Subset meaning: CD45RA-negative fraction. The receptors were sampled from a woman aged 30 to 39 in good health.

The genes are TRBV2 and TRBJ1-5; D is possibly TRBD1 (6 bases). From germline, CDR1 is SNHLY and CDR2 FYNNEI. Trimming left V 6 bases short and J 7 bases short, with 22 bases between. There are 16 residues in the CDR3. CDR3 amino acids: CASRRGFSGEGQPQHF. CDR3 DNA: TGTGCCAGCAGGAGGGGTTTTTCAGGGGAAGGGCAGCCCCAGCATTTT.

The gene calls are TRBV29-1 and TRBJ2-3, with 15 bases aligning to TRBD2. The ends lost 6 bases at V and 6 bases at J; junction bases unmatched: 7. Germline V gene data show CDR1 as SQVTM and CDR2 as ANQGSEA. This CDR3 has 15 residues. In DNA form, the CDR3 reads TGCAGCGTACGAACGGGACTAGCGGGAGGCGATACGCAGTATTTT. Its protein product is CSVRTGLAGGDTQYF.

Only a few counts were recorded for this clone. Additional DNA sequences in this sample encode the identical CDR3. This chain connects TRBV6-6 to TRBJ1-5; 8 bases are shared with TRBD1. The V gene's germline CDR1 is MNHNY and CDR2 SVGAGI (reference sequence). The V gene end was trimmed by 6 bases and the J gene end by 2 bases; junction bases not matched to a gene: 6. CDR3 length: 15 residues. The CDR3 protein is CASSPGQGGNQPQHF. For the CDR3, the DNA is TGTGCCAGCAGCCCCGGACAGGGAGGCAATCAGCCCCAGCATTTT.

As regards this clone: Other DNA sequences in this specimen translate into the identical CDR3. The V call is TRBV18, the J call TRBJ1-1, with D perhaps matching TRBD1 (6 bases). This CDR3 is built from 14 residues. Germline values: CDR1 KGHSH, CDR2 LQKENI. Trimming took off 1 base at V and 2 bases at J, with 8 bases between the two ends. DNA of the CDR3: TGTGCCAGCTCACCACAACAGGGAAACACTGAAGCTTTCTTT. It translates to CASSPQQGNTEAFF.

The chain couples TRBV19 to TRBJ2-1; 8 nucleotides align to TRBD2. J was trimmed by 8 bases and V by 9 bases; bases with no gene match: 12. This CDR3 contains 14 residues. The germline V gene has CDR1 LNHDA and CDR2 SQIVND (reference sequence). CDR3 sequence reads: CASLSGRRYDEQFF. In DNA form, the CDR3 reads TGTGCCAGCCTAAGCGGGAGAAGGTATGATGAGCAGTTCTTC.

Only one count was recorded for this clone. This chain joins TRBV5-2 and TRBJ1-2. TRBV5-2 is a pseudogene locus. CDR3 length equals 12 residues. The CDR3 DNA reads TGTGCCAGCAAACGAAAGACCTATGGCTACACCTTC. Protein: CASKRKTYGYTF.

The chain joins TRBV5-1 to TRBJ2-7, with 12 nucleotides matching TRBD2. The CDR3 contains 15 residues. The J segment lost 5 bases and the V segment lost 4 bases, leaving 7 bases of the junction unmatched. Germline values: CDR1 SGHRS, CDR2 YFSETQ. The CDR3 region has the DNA TGCGCCAGCAGCCCCCTAGCGGGAGGGCCCGACGAGCAGTACTTC. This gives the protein CASSPLAGGPDEQYF.

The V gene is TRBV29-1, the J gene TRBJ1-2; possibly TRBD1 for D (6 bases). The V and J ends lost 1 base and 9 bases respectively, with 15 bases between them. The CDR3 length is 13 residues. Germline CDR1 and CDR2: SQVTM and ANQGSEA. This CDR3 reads CSVEVPDSLSYTF. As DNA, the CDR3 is TGCAGCGTTGAAGTTCCGGACAGTCTCAGCTACACCTTC.

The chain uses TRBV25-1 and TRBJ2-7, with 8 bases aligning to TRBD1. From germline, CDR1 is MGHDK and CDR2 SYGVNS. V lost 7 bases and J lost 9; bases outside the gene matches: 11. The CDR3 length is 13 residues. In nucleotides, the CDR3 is TGTGCCAGCAACCAAGGACAGGGAAGGGGGCAGTACTTC. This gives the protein CASNQGQGRGQYF.

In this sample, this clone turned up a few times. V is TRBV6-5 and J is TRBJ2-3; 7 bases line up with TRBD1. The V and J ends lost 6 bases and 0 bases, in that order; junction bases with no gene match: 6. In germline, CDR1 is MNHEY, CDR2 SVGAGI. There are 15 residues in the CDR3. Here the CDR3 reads CASRHGQASTDTQYF. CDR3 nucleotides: TGTGCCAGCAGGCACGGACAGGCGAGCACAGATACGCAGTATTTT.

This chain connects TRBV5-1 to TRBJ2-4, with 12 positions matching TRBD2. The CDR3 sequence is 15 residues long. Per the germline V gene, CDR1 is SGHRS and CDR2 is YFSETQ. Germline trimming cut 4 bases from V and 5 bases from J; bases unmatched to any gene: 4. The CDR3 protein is CASSTTSGSQNIQYF. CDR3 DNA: TGCGCCAGCAGCACGACTAGCGGGAGCCAAAACATTCAGTACTTC.

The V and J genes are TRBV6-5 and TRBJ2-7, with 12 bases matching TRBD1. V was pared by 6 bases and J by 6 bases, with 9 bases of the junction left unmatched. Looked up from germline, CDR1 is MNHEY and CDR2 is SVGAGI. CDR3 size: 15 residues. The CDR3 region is CASSLSGTGGFEQYF. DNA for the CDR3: TGTGCCAGCAGCCTATCGGGGACAGGGGGCTTCGAGCAGTACTTC.

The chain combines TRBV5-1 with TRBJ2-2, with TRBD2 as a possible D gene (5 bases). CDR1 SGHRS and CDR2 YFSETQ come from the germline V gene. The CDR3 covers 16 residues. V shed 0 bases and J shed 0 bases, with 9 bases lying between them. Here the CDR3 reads CASSLALATNTGELFF. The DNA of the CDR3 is TGCGCCAGCAGCTTGGCTTTAGCGACGAACACCGGGGAGCTGTTTTTT.

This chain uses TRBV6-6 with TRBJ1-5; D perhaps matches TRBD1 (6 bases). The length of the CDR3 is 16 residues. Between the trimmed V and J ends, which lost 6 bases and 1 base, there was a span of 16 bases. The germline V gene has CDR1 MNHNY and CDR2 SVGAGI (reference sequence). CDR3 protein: CASRATQGRSNQPQHF. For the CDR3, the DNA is TGTGCCAGCAGAGCCACACAGGGCCGGAGCAATCAGCCCCAGCATTTT.

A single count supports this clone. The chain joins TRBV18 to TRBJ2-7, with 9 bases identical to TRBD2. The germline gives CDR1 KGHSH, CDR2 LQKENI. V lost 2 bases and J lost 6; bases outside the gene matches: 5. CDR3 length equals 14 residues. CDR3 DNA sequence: TGTGCCAGCTCACCAGATTCTAGCGGGACCGAGCAGTACTTC. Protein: CASSPDSSGTEQYF.

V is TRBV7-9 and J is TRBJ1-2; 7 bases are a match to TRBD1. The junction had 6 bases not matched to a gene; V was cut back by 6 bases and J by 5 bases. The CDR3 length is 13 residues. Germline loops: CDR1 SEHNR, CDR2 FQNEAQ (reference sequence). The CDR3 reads CASSMRDSYGYTF. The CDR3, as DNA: TGTGCCAGCAGTATGCGGGACAGTTATGGCTACACCTTC.

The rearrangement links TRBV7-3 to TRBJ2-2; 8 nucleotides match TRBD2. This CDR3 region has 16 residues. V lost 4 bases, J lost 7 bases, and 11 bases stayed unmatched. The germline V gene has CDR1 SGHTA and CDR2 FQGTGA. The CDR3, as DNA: TGTGCCAGCAGCTCCTCAATATTGAGCGGGAGCGGGGAGCTGTTTTTT. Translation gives CASSSSILSGSGELFF.

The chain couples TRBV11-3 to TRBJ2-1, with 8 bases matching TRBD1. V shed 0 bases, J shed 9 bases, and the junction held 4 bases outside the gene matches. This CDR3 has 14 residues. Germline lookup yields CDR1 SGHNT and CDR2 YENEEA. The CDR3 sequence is CASSLETGDAEQFF. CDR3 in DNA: TGTGCCAGCAGCTTAGAGACAGGGGATGCTGAGCAGTTCTTC.

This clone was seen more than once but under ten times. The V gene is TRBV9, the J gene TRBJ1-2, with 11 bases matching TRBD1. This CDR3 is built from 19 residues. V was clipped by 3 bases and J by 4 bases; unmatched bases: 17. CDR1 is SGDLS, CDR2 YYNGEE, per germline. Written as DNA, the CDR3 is TGTGCCAGCAGCGCAAACACCGGGACAGGGGGAGGCCCCCTCTATGGCTACACCTTC. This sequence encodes CASSANTGTGGGPLYGYTF.

The CDR3 region has the DNA TGTGCCAGCTCACCAGGCGCAGGTAAGGGGAACACTGAAGCTTTCTTT. Amino acid sequence: CASSPGAGKGNTEAFF. This chain uses TRBV18 with TRBJ1-1, with unresolved D. With 2 bases removed from V and 1 base from J, the gap between germline ends came to 14 bases. This CDR3 is 16 amino acids long. The germline V gene encodes CDR1 KGHSH and CDR2 LQKENI.

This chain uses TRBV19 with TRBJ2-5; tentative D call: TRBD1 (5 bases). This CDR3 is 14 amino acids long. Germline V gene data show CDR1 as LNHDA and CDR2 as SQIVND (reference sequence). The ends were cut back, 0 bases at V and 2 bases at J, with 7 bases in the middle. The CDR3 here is CASSIDDSQETQYF. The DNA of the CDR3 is TGTGCCAGTAGTATAGATGACAGTCAAGAGACCCAGTACTTC.

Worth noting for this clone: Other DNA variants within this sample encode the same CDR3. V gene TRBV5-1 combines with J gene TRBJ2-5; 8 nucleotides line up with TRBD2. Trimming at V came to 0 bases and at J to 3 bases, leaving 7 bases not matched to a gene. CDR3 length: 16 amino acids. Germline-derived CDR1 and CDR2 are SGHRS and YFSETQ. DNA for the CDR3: TGCGCCAGCAGCTTGGGGGGGCTAGCGGGCGAAGAGACCCAGTACTTC. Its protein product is CASSLGGLAGEETQYF.

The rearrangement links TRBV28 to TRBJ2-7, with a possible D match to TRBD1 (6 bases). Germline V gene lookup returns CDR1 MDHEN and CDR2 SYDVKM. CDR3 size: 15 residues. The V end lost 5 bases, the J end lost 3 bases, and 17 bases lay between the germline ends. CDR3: CASSQRGLVSYEQYF. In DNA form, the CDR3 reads TGTGCCAGCAGTCAAAGGGGGTTAGTGAGCTACGAGCAGTACTTC.

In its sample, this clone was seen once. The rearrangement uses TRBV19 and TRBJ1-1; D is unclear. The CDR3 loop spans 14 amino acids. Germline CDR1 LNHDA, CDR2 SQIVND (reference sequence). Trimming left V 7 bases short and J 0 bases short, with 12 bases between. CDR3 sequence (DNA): TGTGCCAGTATGGGTGCCTATGTGAACACTGAAGCTTTCTTT. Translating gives CASMGAYVNTEAFF.

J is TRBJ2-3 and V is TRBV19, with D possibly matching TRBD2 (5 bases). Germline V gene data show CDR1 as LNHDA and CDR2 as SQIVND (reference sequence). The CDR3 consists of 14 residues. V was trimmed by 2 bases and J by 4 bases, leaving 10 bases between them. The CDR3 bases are TGTGCCAGTAGTATAACGGGTAGCGCAGATACGCAGTATTTT. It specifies CASSITGSADTQYF.

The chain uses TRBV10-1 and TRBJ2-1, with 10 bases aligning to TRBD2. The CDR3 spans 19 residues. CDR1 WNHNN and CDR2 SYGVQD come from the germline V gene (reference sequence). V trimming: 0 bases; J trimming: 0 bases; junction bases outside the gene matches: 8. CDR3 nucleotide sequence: TGCGCCAGCAGTGAGTCGGGACTAGCGAGAATGCCCTCCTACAATGAGCAGTTCTTC. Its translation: CASSESGLARMPSYNEQFF.

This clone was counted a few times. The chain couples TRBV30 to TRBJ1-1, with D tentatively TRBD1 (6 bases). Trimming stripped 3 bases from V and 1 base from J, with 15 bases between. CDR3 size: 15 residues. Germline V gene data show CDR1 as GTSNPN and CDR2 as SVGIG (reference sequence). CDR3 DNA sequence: TGTGCCTGGAGGTTCGTGGGGGCGGCGAACACTGAAGCTTTCTTT. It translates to CAWRFVGAANTEAFF. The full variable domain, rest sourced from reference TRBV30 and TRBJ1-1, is SQTIHQWPATLVQPVGSPLSLECTVEGTSNPNLYWYRQAAGRGLQLLFYSVGIGQISSEVPQNLSASRPQDRQFILSSKKLLLSDSGFYLCAWRFVGAANTEAFFGQGTRLTVV.